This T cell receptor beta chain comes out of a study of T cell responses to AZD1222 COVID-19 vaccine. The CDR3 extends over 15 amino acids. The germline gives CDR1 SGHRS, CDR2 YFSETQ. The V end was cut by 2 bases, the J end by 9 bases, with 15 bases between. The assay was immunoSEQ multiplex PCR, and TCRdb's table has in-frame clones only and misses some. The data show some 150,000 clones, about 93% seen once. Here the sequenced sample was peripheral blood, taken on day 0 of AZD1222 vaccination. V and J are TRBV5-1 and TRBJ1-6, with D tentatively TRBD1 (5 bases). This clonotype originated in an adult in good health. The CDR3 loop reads CASSLGTRRGSPLHF. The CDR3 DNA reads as TGCGCCAGCAGCTTAGGGACCCGGAGGGGTTCACCCCTCCACTTT.